The clone carrying this TCR beta chain was counted between two and nine times. Its antigen is undetermined. The germline V gene has CDR1 LGHDT and CDR2 YNNKEL (reference sequence). The CDR3 has 13 amino acids. V dropped 4 bases and J dropped 5 bases, with 9 bases sitting between them. Time point given: pre-sensitization, week 0. As for treatment: therapeutic diphenylcyclopropenone sensitization with weekly scalp DPC. The study extracted total RNA from unfractionated whole blood. These data are taken from a study of human T cells and chemical hapten exposure. TCRdb redid the calling of the RACE reads with MiXCR, one entry per CDR3 protein. The sample has about 120,000 distinct CDR3 sequences, roughly 13% seen once; the top ten hold approximately 2.6%. Overall study findings and caveats: Versus controls, significantly more large CDR3 similarity clusters arose from expanded TCRs. High-frequency TCRs, those above 1 in 1000, stayed the same after DPC sensitization.

The genes are TRBV3-1 and TRBJ2-1, with D perhaps matching TRBD2 (6 bases). Here the sequenced sample was whole blood, taken in connection with sensitization to the hapten diphenylcyclopropenone (DPC). This TCR came from a young woman with alopecia areata. Some clones in this sample may be carry-over from other donors' samples. CDR3 DNA sequence: TGTGCCAGCAGCCCTCTAGCGAACAATGAGCAGTTCTTC. Its protein is CASSPLANNEQFF.